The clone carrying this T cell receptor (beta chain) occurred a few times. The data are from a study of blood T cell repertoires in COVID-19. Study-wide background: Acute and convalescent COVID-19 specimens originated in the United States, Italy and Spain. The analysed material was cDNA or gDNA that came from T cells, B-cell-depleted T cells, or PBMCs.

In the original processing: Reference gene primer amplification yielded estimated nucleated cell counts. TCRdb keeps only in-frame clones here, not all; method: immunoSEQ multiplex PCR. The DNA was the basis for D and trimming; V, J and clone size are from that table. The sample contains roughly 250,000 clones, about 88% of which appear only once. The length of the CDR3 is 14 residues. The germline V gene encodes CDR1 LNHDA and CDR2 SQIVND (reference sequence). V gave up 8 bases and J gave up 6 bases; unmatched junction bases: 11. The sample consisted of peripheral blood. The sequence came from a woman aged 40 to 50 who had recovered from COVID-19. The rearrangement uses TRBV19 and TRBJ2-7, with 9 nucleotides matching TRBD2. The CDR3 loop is CASRSRGGFGEQYF. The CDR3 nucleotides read TGTGCCAGTCGGTCGCGGGGGGGATTTGGCGAGCAGTACTTC.